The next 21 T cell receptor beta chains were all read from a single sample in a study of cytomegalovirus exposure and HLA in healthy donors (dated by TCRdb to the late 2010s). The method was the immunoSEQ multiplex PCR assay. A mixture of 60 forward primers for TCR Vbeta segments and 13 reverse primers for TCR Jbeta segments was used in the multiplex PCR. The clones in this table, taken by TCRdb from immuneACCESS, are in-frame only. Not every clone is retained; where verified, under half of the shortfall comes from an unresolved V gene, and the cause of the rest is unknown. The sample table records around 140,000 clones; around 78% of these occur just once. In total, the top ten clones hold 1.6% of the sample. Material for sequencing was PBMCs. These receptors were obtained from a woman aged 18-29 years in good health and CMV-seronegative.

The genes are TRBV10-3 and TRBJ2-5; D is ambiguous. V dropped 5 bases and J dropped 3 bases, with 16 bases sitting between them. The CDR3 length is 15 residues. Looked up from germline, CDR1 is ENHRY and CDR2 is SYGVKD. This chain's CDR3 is CAISSSRQPKETQYF. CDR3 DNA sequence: TGTGCCATCAGTTCGTCCCGACAACCTAAAGAGACCCAGTACTTC.

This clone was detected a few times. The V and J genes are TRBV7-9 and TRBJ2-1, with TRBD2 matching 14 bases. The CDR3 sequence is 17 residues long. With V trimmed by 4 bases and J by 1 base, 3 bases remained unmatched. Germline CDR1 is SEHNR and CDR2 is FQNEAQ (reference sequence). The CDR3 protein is CASSSRLAGGSYNEQFF. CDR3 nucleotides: TGTGCCAGCAGCTCCCGACTAGCGGGAGGGTCCTACAATGAGCAGTTCTTC.

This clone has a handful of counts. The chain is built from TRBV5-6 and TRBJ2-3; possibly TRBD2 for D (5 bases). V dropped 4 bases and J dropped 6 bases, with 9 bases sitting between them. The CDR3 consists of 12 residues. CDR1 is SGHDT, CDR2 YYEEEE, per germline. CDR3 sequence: CASSIRGDTQYF. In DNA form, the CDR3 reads TGTGCCAGCAGCATCCGGGGTGATACGCAGTATTTT.

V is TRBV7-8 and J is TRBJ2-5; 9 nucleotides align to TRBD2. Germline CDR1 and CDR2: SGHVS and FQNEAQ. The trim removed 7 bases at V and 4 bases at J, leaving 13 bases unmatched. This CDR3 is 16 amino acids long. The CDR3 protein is CASTGWREGRRETQYF. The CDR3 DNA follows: TGTGCCAGCACTGGATGGCGGGAGGGCCGTCGAGAGACCCAGTACTTC.

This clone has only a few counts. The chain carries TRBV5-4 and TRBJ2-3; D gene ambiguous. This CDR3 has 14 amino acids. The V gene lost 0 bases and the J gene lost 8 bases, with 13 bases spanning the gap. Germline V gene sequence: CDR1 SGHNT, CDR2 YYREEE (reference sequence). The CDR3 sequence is CASSLGGEDGTQYF. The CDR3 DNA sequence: TGTGCCAGCAGCTTGGGCGGAGAAGATGGTACGCAGTATTTT.

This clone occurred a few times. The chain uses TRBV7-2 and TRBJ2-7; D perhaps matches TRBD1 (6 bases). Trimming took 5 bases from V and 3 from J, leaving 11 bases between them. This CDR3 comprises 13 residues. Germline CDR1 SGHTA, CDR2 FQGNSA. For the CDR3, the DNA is TGTGCCAGCAGCCGGACAGCACACTACGAGCAGTACGTC. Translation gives CASSRTAHYEQYV.

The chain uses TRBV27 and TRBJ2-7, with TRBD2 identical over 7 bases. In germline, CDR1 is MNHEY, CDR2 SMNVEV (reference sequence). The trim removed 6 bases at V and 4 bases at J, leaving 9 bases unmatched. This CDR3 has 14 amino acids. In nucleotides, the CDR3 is TGTGCCAGCAGCGACCGTGGGGGGGGGTACGAGCAGTACTTC. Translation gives CASSDRGGGYEQYF.

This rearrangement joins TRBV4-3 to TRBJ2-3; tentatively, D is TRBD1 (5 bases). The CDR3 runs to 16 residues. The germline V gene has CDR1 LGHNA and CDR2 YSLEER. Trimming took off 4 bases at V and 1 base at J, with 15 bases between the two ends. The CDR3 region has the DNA TGCGCCAGCAGCCTCGACGCAAGGGGCCGCACAGATACGCAGTATTTT. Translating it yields CASSLDARGRTDTQYF.

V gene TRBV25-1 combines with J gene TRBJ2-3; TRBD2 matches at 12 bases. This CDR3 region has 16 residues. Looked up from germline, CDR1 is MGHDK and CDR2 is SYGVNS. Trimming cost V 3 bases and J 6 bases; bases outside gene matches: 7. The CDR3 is CASSESRLAGADTQYF. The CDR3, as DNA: TGTGCCAGCAGTGAGTCACGACTAGCGGGAGCGGATACGCAGTATTTT.

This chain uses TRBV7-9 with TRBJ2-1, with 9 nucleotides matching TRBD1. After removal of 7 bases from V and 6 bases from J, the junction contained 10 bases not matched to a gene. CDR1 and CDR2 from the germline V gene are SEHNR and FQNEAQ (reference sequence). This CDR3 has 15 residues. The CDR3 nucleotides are TGTGCCAGCACGTTTTTGGGACAGGGTATCAATGAGCAGTTCTTC. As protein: CASTFLGQGINEQFF.

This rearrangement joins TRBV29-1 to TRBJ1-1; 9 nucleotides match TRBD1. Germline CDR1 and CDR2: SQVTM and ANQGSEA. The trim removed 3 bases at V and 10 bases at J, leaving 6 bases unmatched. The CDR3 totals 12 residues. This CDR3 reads CSVDWDRVGAFF. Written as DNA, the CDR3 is TGCAGCGTTGATTGGGACAGGGTAGGAGCTTTCTTT.

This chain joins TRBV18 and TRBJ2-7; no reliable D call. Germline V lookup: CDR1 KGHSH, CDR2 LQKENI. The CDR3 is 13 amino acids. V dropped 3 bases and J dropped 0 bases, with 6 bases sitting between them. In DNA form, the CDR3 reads TGTGCCAGCTCACCTACAGCCTCCTACGAGCAGTACTTC. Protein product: CASSPTASYEQYF.

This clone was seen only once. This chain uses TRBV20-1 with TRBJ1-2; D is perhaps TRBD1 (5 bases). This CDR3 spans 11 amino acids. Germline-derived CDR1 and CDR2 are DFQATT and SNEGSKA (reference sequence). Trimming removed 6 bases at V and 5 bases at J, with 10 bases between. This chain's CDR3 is CSAHRSYGYTF. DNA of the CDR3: TGCAGTGCACACAGGAGTTATGGCTACACCTTC.

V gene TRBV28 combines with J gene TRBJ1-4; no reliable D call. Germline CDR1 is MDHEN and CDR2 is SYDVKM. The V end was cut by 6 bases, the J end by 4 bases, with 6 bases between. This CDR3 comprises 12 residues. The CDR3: CASRRINEKLFF. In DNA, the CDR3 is TGTGCCAGCAGGCGAATTAATGAAAAACTGTTTTTT.

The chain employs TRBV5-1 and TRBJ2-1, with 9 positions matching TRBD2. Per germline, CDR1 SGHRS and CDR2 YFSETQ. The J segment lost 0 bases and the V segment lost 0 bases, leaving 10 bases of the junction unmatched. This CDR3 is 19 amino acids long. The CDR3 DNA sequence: TGCGCCAGCAGCTTGGCCGTGTCTAGCGGGGCCGACTCCTACAATGAGCAGTTCTTC. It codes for CASSLAVSSGADSYNEQFF. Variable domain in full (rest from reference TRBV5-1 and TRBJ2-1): KAGVTQTPRYLIKTRGQQVTLSCSPISGHRSVSWYQQTPGQGLQFLFEYFSETQRNKGNFPGRFSGRQFSNSRSEMNVSTLELGDSALYLCASSLAVSSGADSYNEQFFGPGTRLTVL.

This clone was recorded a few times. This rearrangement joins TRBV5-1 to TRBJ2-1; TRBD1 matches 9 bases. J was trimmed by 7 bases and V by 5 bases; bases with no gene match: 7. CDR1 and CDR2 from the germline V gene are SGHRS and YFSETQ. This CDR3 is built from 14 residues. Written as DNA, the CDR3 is TGCGCCAGCAGTGGACAGGGGACTTTGAATGAGCAGTTCTTC. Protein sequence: CASSGQGTLNEQFF.

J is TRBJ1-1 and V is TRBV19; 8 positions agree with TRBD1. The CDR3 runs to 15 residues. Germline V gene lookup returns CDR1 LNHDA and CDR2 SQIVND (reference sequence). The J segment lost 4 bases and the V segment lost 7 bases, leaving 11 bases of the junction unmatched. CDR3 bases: TGTGCCAGTAACAGTAGGGCAGGGGGCCTCACTGAAGCTTTCTTT. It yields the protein CASNSRAGGLTEAFF.

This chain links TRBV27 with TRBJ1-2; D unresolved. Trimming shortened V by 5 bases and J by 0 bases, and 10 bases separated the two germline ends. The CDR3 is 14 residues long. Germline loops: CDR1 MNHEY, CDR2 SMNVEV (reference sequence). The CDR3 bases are TGTGCCAGCAGTCTTGCGGGTACTAACTATGGCTACACCTTC. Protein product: CASSLAGTNYGYTF.

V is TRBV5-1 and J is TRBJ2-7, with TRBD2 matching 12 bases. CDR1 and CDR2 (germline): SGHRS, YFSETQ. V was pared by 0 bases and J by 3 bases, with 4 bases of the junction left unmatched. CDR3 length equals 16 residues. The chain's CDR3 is CASSLALAGGHYEQYF. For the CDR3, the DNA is TGCGCCAGCAGCTTGGCGCTAGCGGGGGGGCACTACGAGCAGTACTTC. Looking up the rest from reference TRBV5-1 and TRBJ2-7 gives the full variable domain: KAGVTQTPRYLIKTRGQQVTLSCSPISGHRSVSWYQQTPGQGLQFLFEYFSETQRNKGNFPGRFSGRQFSNSRSEMNVSTLELGDSALYLCASSLALAGGHYEQYFGPGTRLTVT.

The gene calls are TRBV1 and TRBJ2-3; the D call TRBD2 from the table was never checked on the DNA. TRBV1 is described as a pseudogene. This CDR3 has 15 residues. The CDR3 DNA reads TGCACCAGCAGCCAAGAGCGTCCAAGCACAGATACGCAGTATTTT. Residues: CTSSQERPSTDTQYF.

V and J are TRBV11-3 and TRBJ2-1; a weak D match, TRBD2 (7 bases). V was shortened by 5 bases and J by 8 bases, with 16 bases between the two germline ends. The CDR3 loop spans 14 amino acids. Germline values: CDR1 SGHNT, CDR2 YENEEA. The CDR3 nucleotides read TGTGCCAGCAGCCTCGGGGGGCGGGGCGATGAGCAGTTCTTC. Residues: CASSLGGRGDEQFF.